This T cell receptor beta chain was observed in a study of shared clonotypes between healthy human individuals. Findings of the study overall: Exclusively blood specimens were collected; tissue repertoires likely differ. Larger estimated richness was generally recorded for naive subsets relative to memory subsets.

CDR3 length: 15 amino acids. Germline CDR1 reads SGHDT; CDR2 reads YYEEEE. Trimming took off 1 base at V and 0 bases at J, with 9 bases between the two ends. Running of the assay took place at deep level. In the source study's methods: There were no quality scores in the junction-only immunoSEQ sequences, so filtering differed. The assay was immunoSEQ multiplex PCR, and TCRdb's table has in-frame clones only and misses some. For V, J and clone size, that table is used; D and trimming come from the DNA. The table lists 2,500,000 or so clones, approximately 93% of them singletons. For this clone: Its antigen is not identified.

This TCR was sampled from a man in his late teens or twenties in good health. Some clones in this sample may be carry-over from other donors' samples. The sequenced sample consisted of naive CD4+ T cells from PBMCs. The subset: CD45RA+ positively selected. V is TRBV5-6 and J is TRBJ2-3; D may be TRBD2 (5 bases). The CDR3 loop reads CASSLLAMSTDTQYF. The DNA for the CDR3 is TGTGCCAGCAGCTTGTTAGCGATGAGCACAGATACGCAGTATTTT.